These 5 T cell receptor beta chains share one sample of origin, sequenced in a study of blood T cell repertoires in COVID-19. Repertoires were generated with immunoSEQ multiplex PCR, while TCRdb's copy carries only in-frame clones and drops some. This sample has some 52,000 clones; roughly nine tenths occur once, and the top ten carry approximately 16%. Sequencing was carried out using peripheral blood. Every receptor here comes from a human donor with active COVID-19. The donor label of this sample is uncertain.

This clone has just one count. V usage is TRBV6-5 and J usage is TRBJ1-2, with D possibly TRBD1 on 6 matching bases. The CDR3 length is 16 residues. The V and J ends lost 0 bases and 6 bases respectively, with 17 bases between them. Germline V CDR1 and CDR2: MNHEY, SVGAGI. The DNA of the CDR3 is TGTGCCAGCAGTTACTCGATTGGGCAGGGGAGAAATGGCTACACCTTC. Amino acid sequence: CASSYSIGQGRNGYTF.

V is TRBV3-1 (or the pseudogene TRBV3-2) and J is TRBJ2-3, with 10 bases matching TRBD2. The CDR3 is made up of 15 amino acids. Germline CDR1 is LGHDT and CDR2 is YNNKEL (reference sequence). V was clipped by 6 bases and J by 4 bases; unmatched bases: 7. CDR3 in amino acids: CASSQLAGGADTQYF. CDR3 DNA sequence: TGTGCCAGCAGTCAATTAGCGGGGGGCGCAGATACGCAGTATTTT.

V is TRBV27 and J is TRBJ1-5; the D is unclear. The CDR3 has 14 amino acids. The V end was cut by 4 bases, the J end by 3 bases, with 10 bases between. Germline V gene data show CDR1 as MNHEY and CDR2 as SMNVEV (reference sequence). This CDR3 reads CASSSPGNNQPQHF. The CDR3 DNA is TGTGCCAGCAGTTCTCCGGGGAACAATCAGCCCCAGCATTTT.

This clone showed up just a few times. The chain combines TRBV7-9 with TRBJ2-3; 8 bases map to TRBD2. Germline trimming cut 4 bases from V and 3 bases from J; bases unmatched to any gene: 9. Germline-derived CDR1 and CDR2 are SEHNR and FQNEAQ (reference sequence). This CDR3 region has 16 residues. In DNA, the CDR3 is TGTGCCAGCAGCTCACTCCGGGGGGGCGGGACAGATACGCAGTATTTT. Translating it yields CASSSLRGGGTDTQYF.

V usage is TRBV9 and J usage is TRBJ2-5, with 8 nucleotides matching TRBD1. Per the germline V gene, CDR1 is SGDLS and CDR2 is YYNGEE. The CDR3 runs to 15 residues. Trimming took 4 bases from V and 0 from J; bases not matched to a gene: 5. The CDR3 nucleotides are TGTGCCAGCAGCCCAAGGACAGGGTACCAAGAGACCCAGTACTTC. Translation: CASSPRTGYQETQYF.